This T cell receptor (beta chain) stems from a study of blood T cell repertoires in COVID-19. Study information: The United States, Italy and Spain were the sources of the acute and convalescent COVID-19 samples.

Deletions cut 3 bases from V and 4 bases from J, with 19 bases between. Germline assignment: CDR1 MGHDK and CDR2 SYGVNS. The CDR3 loop spans 17 amino acids. Participant age was about 18 to 95 years, and participants resided in fewer than 25 US areas. The table came from immunoSEQ multiplex PCR; TCRdb's copy has only in-frame clones and leaves some out. The sample lists more than 150,000 clones; around 80% were seen once. The chain employs TRBV25-1 and TRBJ1-3; a possible D gene is TRBD1 (5 bases). This TCR was recovered from an older woman who had recovered from COVID-19. The sequencing sample was made of PBMCs or T cells enriched from blood (not recorded which). This chain's CDR3 is CASSDPTQGGAGNTIYF. For the CDR3, the DNA is TGTGCCAGCAGTGATCCTACCCAGGGTGGGGCAGGAAACACCATATATTTT.